A single sample is the source of the 13 T cell receptor beta chains below, sequenced in a study of blood T cell repertoires in COVID-19. Method: immunoSEQ multiplex PCR; TCRdb's copy keeps in-frame clones and lacks some. Altogether about 120,000 clones are present, approximately 80% being singletons, with the ten largest covering about 4%. What was sequenced was peripheral blood. All receptors derive from a woman aged 45-65 years with acute or convalescent COVID-19.

This rearrangement joins TRBV5-1 to TRBJ2-7, with D possibly being TRBD1 (6 bases). The V end was cut by 6 bases, the J end by 1 base, with 8 bases between. Germline-derived CDR1 and CDR2 are SGHRS and YFSETQ. This CDR3 comprises 12 residues. CDR3 sequence reads: CASTGDSYEQYF. The CDR3 bases are TGCGCCAGCACAGGGGATTCCTACGAGCAGTACTTC. Using reference TRBV5-1 and TRBJ2-7 for the parts outside the CDR3, the full variable domain is KAGVTQTPRYLIKTRGQQVTLSCSPISGHRSVSWYQQTPGQGLQFLFEYFSETQRNKGNFPGRFSGRQFSNSRSEMNVSTLELGDSALYLCASTGDSYEQYFGPGTRLTVT.

CDR3 sequence reads: CASSHERGASGNTIYF. CDR3 nucleotides: TGTGCCAGCAGCCACGAGCGCGGGGCTTCTGGAAACACCATATATTTT. This rearrangement joins TRBV3-1 (or the pseudogene TRBV3-2) to TRBJ1-3; possibly TRBD1 for D (5 bases). V shed 3 bases and J shed 1 base, with 13 bases lying between them. The CDR3 spans 16 residues. CDR1 and CDR2 from the germline V gene are LGHDT and YNNKEL (reference sequence).

This sequence joins TRBV28 and TRBJ1-6; D gene ambiguous. Looked up from germline, CDR1 is MDHEN and CDR2 is SYDVKM. V was clipped by 7 bases and J by 10 bases, with 14 bases between them. The CDR3 contains 13 residues. The CDR3 sequence: CASIAGGYSPLHF. DNA of the CDR3: TGTGCCAGCATCGCCGGAGGGTACTCACCCCTCCACTTT.

The V gene is TRBV28, the J gene TRBJ2-1, with 8 bases aligning to TRBD2. This CDR3 has 17 residues. V lost 3 bases and J lost 0; bases outside the gene matches: 7. Germline V gene lookup returns CDR1 MDHEN and CDR2 SYDVKM. CDR3 sequence reads: CASSFLIAGSSYNEQFF. The CDR3, as DNA: TGTGCCAGCAGTTTCCTTATAGCGGGGAGCTCCTACAATGAGCAGTTCTTC.

The V call is TRBV27, the J call TRBJ1-5, with D perhaps matching TRBD1 (5 bases). V was shortened by 5 bases and J by 0 bases, with 11 bases between the two germline ends. The CDR3 loop spans 15 amino acids. The V gene's germline CDR1 is MNHEY and CDR2 SMNVEV (reference sequence). The CDR3 region is CASSPRDGSNQPQHF. Here the CDR3 DNA reads TGTGCCAGCAGTCCGCGGGACGGTAGCAATCAGCCCCAGCATTTT.

The chain employs TRBV19 and TRBJ1-2; D gene uncertain. V was trimmed by 4 bases and J by 2 bases, leaving 11 bases between them. Germline-derived CDR1 and CDR2 are LNHDA and SQIVND (reference sequence). The CDR3 covers 14 residues. The CDR3 region is CASSTPGENYGYTF. The CDR3, as DNA: TGTGCCAGTAGTACCCCGGGAGAGAACTATGGCTACACCTTC.

This rearrangement joins TRBV30 to TRBJ1-2, with no clear D. V gave up 0 bases and J gave up 0 bases, with 11 bases separating them. Germline V gene lookup returns CDR1 GTSNPN and CDR2 SVGIG (reference sequence). CDR3 length equals 15 residues. In nucleotides, the CDR3 is TGTGCCTGGAGTGTACTCAGGCTTACTAACTATGGCTACACCTTC. As protein: CAWSVLRLTNYGYTF.

The chain combines TRBV2 with TRBJ2-3; no clear D gene. V was trimmed by 5 bases and J by 0 bases, leaving 9 bases between them. Per the germline V gene, CDR1 is SNHLY and CDR2 is FYNNEI. This CDR3 spans 14 amino acids. The CDR3 coding sequence is TGTGCCAGCAGTCGTGGCGGTAGCACAGATACGCAGTATTTT. Amino acids: CASSRGGSTDTQYF.

The chain joins TRBV28 to TRBJ1-2; a weak D match, TRBD1 (6 bases). The CDR3 is 13 amino acids. From germline, CDR1 is MDHEN and CDR2 SYDVKM. Trimming cost V 2 bases and J 5 bases, with 9 bases left between them. The CDR3 sequence is CASSLGQKYGYTF. CDR3 DNA: TGTGCCAGCAGTTTAGGACAGAAGTATGGCTACACCTTC.

This clone has just a few counts. The V call is TRBV11-2, the J call TRBJ2-5; no clear D gene. Trimming removed 6 bases at V and 5 bases at J, with 7 bases between. The V gene's germline CDR1 is SGHAT and CDR2 FQNNGV. This CDR3 has 11 residues. This CDR3 reads CASRSPETQYF. The CDR3 nucleotides read TGTGCCAGCAGGAGTCCGGAGACCCAGTACTTC.

CDR3 coding DNA: TGTGCCAGCTCACCGACCGGGACTCCTGGAAACACCATATATTTT. Protein product: CASSPTGTPGNTIYF. The chain joins TRBV18 to TRBJ1-3; D is perhaps TRBD1 (5 bases). This CDR3 spans 15 amino acids. Trimming left V 3 bases short and J 2 bases short, with 11 bases between. Germline CDR1 KGHSH, CDR2 LQKENI.

The rearrangement joins TRBV27 to TRBJ1-1; 7 bases are a match to TRBD1. Germline trimming cut 3 bases from V and 5 bases from J; bases unmatched to any gene: 3. The V gene's germline CDR1 is MNHEY and CDR2 SMNVEV (reference sequence). This CDR3 is 13 amino acids long. CDR3 DNA: TGTGCCAGCAGTTTGACAGGGCGGACTGAAGCTTTCTTT. It specifies CASSLTGRTEAFF.

This clone was seen a handful of times. This chain links TRBV4-2 with TRBJ2-2, with 8 bases lining up with TRBD1. CDR1 is LGHNA, CDR2 YNFKEQ, per germline. With 4 bases clipped from V and 2 bases from J, the junction kept 9 bases outside the gene matches. This CDR3 has 17 residues. The CDR3 protein is CASSRLTGGLNTGELFF. CDR3 sequence (DNA): TGTGCCAGCAGCCGACTAACAGGGGGACTTAACACCGGGGAGCTGTTTTTT.